Listed here is a single TCR beta chain. The record originates from a study of blood T cell repertoires in COVID-19. At the level of the study: The study drew acute and convalescent COVID-19 samples from the United States, Italy and Spain. Sources were T cells, B-cell-depleted T cells, or PBMCs; the material itself was cDNA or gDNA.

Sequencing used immunoSEQ multiplex PCR; TCRdb keeps in-frame clones, though not all of them. The data hold roughly 160,000 clones, with 80% to 85% observed a single time. The V gene end was trimmed by 5 bases and the J gene end by 3 bases; junction bases not matched to a gene: 6. Germline V CDR1 and CDR2: MNHEY, SVGAGI. The CDR3 extends over 15 amino acids. This rearrangement joins TRBV6-5 to TRBJ2-2; 7 bases are a match to TRBD2. The sample taken for sequencing was peripheral blood. The receptor's source is a man aged 18 to 29 with active or convalescent COVID-19. CDR3 DNA sequence: TGTGCCAGCAGTATGCGACGGGGGGACACCGGGGAGCTGTTTTTT. It translates to CASSMRRGDTGELFF.